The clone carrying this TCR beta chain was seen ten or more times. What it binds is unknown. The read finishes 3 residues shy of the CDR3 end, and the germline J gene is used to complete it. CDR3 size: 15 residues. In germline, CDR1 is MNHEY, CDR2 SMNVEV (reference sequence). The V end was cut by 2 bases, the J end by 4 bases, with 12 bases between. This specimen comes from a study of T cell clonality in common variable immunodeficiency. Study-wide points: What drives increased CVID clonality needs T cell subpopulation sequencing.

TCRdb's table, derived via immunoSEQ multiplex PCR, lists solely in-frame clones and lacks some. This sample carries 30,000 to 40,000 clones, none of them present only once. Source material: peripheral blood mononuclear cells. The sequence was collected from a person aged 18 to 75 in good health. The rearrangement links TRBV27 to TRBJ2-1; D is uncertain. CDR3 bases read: TGTGCCAGCAGTTTAGGGCAAGGGTCATACAATGAG. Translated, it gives CASSLGQGSYNE. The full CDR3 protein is CASSLGQGSYNEQFF.